This T cell receptor (beta chain) was sequenced during a study of blood T cells in healthy people across ages (dated by TCRdb to the mid-2010s). About the investigation overall: In model experiments, template switching captured about one uniquely barcoded TCR beta cDNA molecule for every two T cells. The donors were divided into four age groups: young (average roughly 15 years), middle-aged (approximately 42), aged (approximately 62) and long-lived (roughly 88). Age-related changes in TCR beta repertoire diversity were measured in the study by deep sequencing normalized with unique cDNA molecular identifiers. For two donors (one aged 18 to 29 and one aged 80 or older), the study analyzed two additional independent replicas of 1 million unique cDNA reads from the same blood draw. To avoid experimental bias, donors of different ages were spread randomly across the sequencing lanes. What the work shows at the level of the full study, not this receptor alone: Donor CMV infection status was unknown, potentially confounding age-related changes in expanded clonotypes. Observed TCR beta diversity per million T cells fell roughly linearly with age, and a significant reduction was already apparent by age around 40. A strong correlation was found between observed TCR beta diversity and the percentage of naive T cells measured by flow cytometry. Compared with the aged group, the long-lived group had more naive CD4+ T cells, fewer expanded clones and increased TCR diversity, a pattern suggesting age selection. Conclusive comparison of naive and antigen-experienced compartments was prevented by the profiling of bulk unsorted PBMCs. Total diversity estimates from one million sequenced T cells were considered lower bounds and underestimates.

The library was produced with 5' RACE. The sequencer was an Illumina HiSeq 2500. A second roughly 6 to 12 cycle PCR used a sample-barcoded 5' primer and a J-beta primer mix. Each TCR beta cDNA molecule received a unique molecular identifier from a template-switch 5' adaptor carrying 12 random nucleotides. Each sample yielded at least 3 million CDR3-containing paired-end reads. First-strand cDNA synthesis was performed from all RNA using the Mint cDNA synthesis kit, with priming by a TRBC-specific oligonucleotide. All cDNA was treated with uracil-DNA glycosylase and then went through a first 18-cycle PCR with the universal primers M1SS and BC2_uni_R. In the authors' own workflow: For normalization, 1 million high-quality reads were randomly selected from each sample, with every read carrying a distinct molecular identifier. Instead of being binned into consensus sequences, reads that shared molecular identifiers were thrown out. MiTCR, with a Q25 quality threshold and the strictest error-elimination algorithm, was used for CDR3 identification, clonotype clustering and error correction. A nonparametric unseen species model using Euler transformation provided a lower-bound estimate of total TCR beta diversity. TCRdb ran its own pipeline on the public reads, namely fastp trimming at Q25 and MiXCR clone calling, and kept in-frame beta chains. For every CDR3 protein sequence, its rows merge into one entry that carries the most common genes and DNA. These V and J calls derive from TCRdb rather than the authors' analysis. Counted in this sample were hundreds of thousands of distinct CDR3 sequences; 45% to 70% of them appeared once. Of the sample, roughly 26% is held by the ten largest clones.

Note on this clonotype: The target of this receptor is not known. Within one base of it there is no much larger clone, and no base qualities were kept.

The donors were roughly 38 Caucasian individuals from Russia, aged roughly 6 to 100 years, who were systemically healthy. Each donor gave ten milliliters of peripheral blood, collected into EDTA-treated Vacutainer tubes. PBMCs were isolated by Ficoll-Paque density-gradient centrifugation, with at least 6 million obtained per sample. Trizol reagent was used to extract total RNA from the PBMCs, yielding at least 6 micrograms per sample. The percentages of naive CD45RAhigh/CD27high T cells were determined by flow cytometry on a PBMC aliquot from every donor. Sample: blood. The source is a middle-aged man in good health.

CDR3 reads: CASSSVTGGFSYEQYF. The DNA reads TGTGCCAGCAGTTCCGTGACAGGGGGCTTCTCCTACGAGCAGTACTTC. The sequence links TRBV28 to TRBJ2-7; a stretch of 10 junction bases matches TRBD1. Taken from cysteine to phenylalanine, the CDR3 has 16 residues. CDR3 DNA only is kept here, 48 bases in frame from base 1. The germline V end is reduced by 4 bases and the J end by 0 bases; junction bases left unmatched: 6. CDR1 is given as MDHEN and CDR2 as SYDVKM, both from the germline V gene.